This TCR beta chain is from a study of beta chain features in type 1 diabetes. General study findings and limits: Type 1 diabetes patients showed a moderate but significant shortening of TCRB CDR3s in all four CD4+ subsets.

CDR3 length: 14 residues. CDR1 is SGDLS and CDR2 is YYNGEE in the germline V gene. The V end was cut by 0 bases, the J end by 6 bases, with 10 bases between. The study reverse transcribed the entire isolated RNA, so it sequenced expressed TCRB transcripts. Clones were read by immunoSEQ multiplex PCR, and TCRdb kept only the in-frame ones, dropping some. This table has around 600,000 clones, around 12% appearing once. One heparinised blood draw, averaging roughly 120 mL, came from each donor. This clone showed up just a few times. Its antigen remains unidentified. The sequenced sample consisted of naive CD4+ T cells from blood. This receptor was taken from a man under 40 with type 1 diabetes. The rearrangement joins TRBV9 to TRBJ2-1; D is uncertain. The CDR3 DNA is TGTGCCAGCAGCGTAGACCCTCAAGGCAATGAGCAGTTCTTC. Translated: CASSVDPQGNEQFF.